Described below is a single TCR beta chain sequence and its context. Clones were read by immunoSEQ multiplex PCR, and TCRdb kept only the in-frame ones, dropping some. This table has roughly 100,000 clones, approximately 92% appearing once. Per germline, CDR1 SGHDT and CDR2 YYEEEE. V lost 6 bases and J lost 4, with 14 bases in between. The CDR3 is 14 residues long. The sample originates from a study of blood T cell repertoires in COVID-19. Study background: Sources were T cells, B-cell-depleted T cells, or PBMCs; the material itself was cDNA or gDNA.

The chain combines TRBV5-6 with TRBJ2-1; the D gene is possibly TRBD2 (5 bases). The origin of this receptor is a man aged 50-60 years with active COVID-19. Specimen: peripheral blood. The CDR3 sequence: CASIAATGYNEQFF. Here the CDR3 DNA reads TGTGCCAGCATAGCAGCCACGGGATACAATGAGCAGTTCTTC. Combining the CDR3 with reference TRBV5-6 and TRBJ2-1 gives the whole variable domain DAGVTQSPTHLIKTRGQQVTLRCSPKSGHDTVSWYQQALGQGPQFIFQYYEEEERQRGNFPDRFSGHQFPNYSSELNVNALLLGDSALYLCASIAATGYNEQFFGPGTRLTVL.